This T cell receptor (beta chain) stems from a study of T-cell reconstitution after alpha-beta-depleted transplantation in children. Trimming left V 0 bases short and J 4 bases short, with 11 bases between. This CDR3 has 15 amino acids. CDR1 is SGHTS, CDR2 YDEGEE, per germline. The TCRbeta library was prepared with unique molecular identifiers. Via MiXCR, TCRdb re-called the PCR reads, giving one row per CDR3 protein. This sample has a few hundred thousand distinct CDR3 sequences; about 16% occur once, and the top ten carry more than 2.5%. The chain combines TRBV5-8 with TRBJ2-1; D gene uncertain. The TCR sequence derives from a human donor who donated a stem cell graft to a child with acute lymphoblastic leukemia. The specimen comprised PBMCs from the stem cell graft donor, sampled from the stem cell graft. The CDR3 DNA is TGTGCCAGCAGCTTGGTGTTGGCTCATTACAATGAGCAGTTCTTC. This translates into CASSLVLAHYNEQFF.